The 20 T cell receptor beta chains below all came from one sample that was sequenced in a study of post-analysis software for immune sequencing data. General observations from the study: With TRBV5-6, TRBV5-1 and TRBV20-1 included, about five TRBV segments were more frequent in patients than in controls.

Each TCR beta cDNA library carried unique molecular identifiers. TCRdb fed the PCR reads into MiXCR, producing one record per CDR3 protein. The sample contains 750,000 to 950,000 distinct CDR3 sequences, approximately 50% of which appear only once. No antigen has been assigned to these receptors. The sample taken for sequencing was blood. The receptors were gathered from a girl aged 5 to 17 with multiple sclerosis.

This clonotype was observed once. The chain has TRBV7-9 and TRBJ1-1; D is perhaps TRBD1 (5 bases). V lost 5 bases to trimming and J lost 1 base, with 20 bases between them. Germline loops: CDR1 SEHNR, CDR2 FQNEAQ (reference sequence). The CDR3 is 17 amino acids. This CDR3 reads CASSPHRIQVGNTEAFF. Written as DNA, the CDR3 is TGTGCCAGCAGCCCACACAGGATTCAAGTGGGGAACACTGAAGCTTTCTTT.

Only a few counts were recorded for this clonotype. V gene TRBV3-1 combines with J gene TRBJ2-5; 7 bases are shared with TRBD2. V shed 4 bases and J 1 base; nucleotides not matched to a gene: 6. The CDR3 sequence is 15 residues long. Germline V CDR1 and CDR2: LGHDT, YNNKEL (reference sequence). In DNA, the CDR3 is TGTGCCAGCAGCCTAGGTTCTAGCGGCCAAGAGACCCAGTACTTC. This encodes CASSLGSSGQETQYF.

This rearrangement joins TRBV13 to TRBJ2-1; 7 positions match TRBD1. Germline CDR1 reads PRHDT; CDR2 reads FYEKMQ (reference sequence). Trimming at V came to 5 bases and at J to 7 bases, leaving 11 bases not matched to a gene. This CDR3 is 15 amino acids long. CDR3 in amino acids: CASSPVDRMWNEQFF. The CDR3 DNA sequence: TGTGCCAGCAGCCCCGTGGACAGGATGTGGAATGAGCAGTTCTTC.

This clonotype appeared a few times. A read error may account for a junction end that differs from germline. J is TRBJ1-1 and V is TRBV5-1, with 10 bases identical to TRBD1. This CDR3 comprises 16 residues. The germline V gene has CDR1 SGHRS and CDR2 YFSETQ. CDR3 residues: CASSLGQGGMNTEAFF. CDR3 bases: TGTGCCAGCAGCCTCGGACAGGGGGGAATGAACACTGAAGCTTTCTTT.

This rearrangement joins TRBV7-9 to TRBJ2-4, with D tentatively TRBD2 (5 bases). The DNA matches TRBJ2-7 better at its end, which makes the J call doubtful. There are 14 residues in the CDR3. The V gene's germline CDR1 is SEHNR and CDR2 FQNEAQ (reference sequence). The CDR3 protein is CASSLIPGTYEQYF. CDR3 sequence (DNA): TGTGCCAGCAGCTTAATTCCCGGGACCTACGAGCAGTACTTC.

This chain links TRBV4-2 with TRBJ2-4; D unresolved. V was clipped by 0 bases and J by 4 bases, with 1 base between them. The V gene's germline CDR1 is LGHNA and CDR2 YNFKEQ. This CDR3 comprises 12 residues. CDR3 nucleotide sequence: TGTGCCAGCAGCCAAGATAAAAACATTCAGTACTTC. Its translation: CASSQDKNIQYF.

A single count supports this clonotype. This chain connects TRBV7-8 to TRBJ2-7, with 10 bases aligning to TRBD1. The CDR3 extends over 15 amino acids. J lost 5 bases, V lost 4 bases, and 8 bases had no gene match. CDR1 is SGHVS and CDR2 is FQNEAQ in the germline V gene. The CDR3 region is CASSCRRGQGNEQYF. In nucleotides, the CDR3 is TGTGCCAGCAGCTGCCGACGGGGACAGGGGAACGAGCAGTACTTC.

This clonotype has just a few counts. The chain uses TRBV27 and TRBJ2-7, with TRBD1 as a possible D gene (5 bases). V lost 4 bases to trimming and J lost 0 bases, with 16 bases between them. The CDR3 is 16 residues long. Per germline, CDR1 MNHEY and CDR2 SMNVEV (reference sequence). For the CDR3, the DNA is TGTGCCAGCAGTTCGGCCAGGGCTTTGAGCTCCTACGAGCAGTACTTC. As protein: CASSSARALSSYEQYF.

This sequence joins TRBV30 and TRBJ2-1, with D perhaps TRBD1 or TRBD2 (5 bases each). Germline V CDR1 and CDR2: GTSNPN, SVGIG (reference sequence). This CDR3 has 14 residues. Between the trimmed V and J ends, which lost 5 bases and 6 bases, there was a span of 17 bases. CDR3 nucleotides: TGTGCCTGGGGCCCAACAGGAGGTGGCAATGAGCAGTTCTTC. This gives the protein CAWGPTGGGNEQFF.

This chain uses TRBV29-1 with TRBJ2-3; D ambiguous. The CDR3 covers 15 residues. CDR1 is SQVTM and CDR2 is ANQGSEA in the germline V gene. The V gene lost 4 bases and the J gene lost 0 bases, with 14 bases spanning the gap. CDR3 region: CSVGYQLSSTDTQYF. Written as DNA, the CDR3 is TGCAGCGTTGGATATCAGTTGTCTAGCACAGATACGCAGTATTTT.

This chain uses TRBV29-1 with TRBJ2-1; TRBD2 matches at 10 bases. Germline lookup yields CDR1 SQVTM and CDR2 ANQGSEA. The CDR3 length is 15 residues. V trimming: 4 bases; J trimming: 3 bases; junction bases outside the gene matches: 6. CDR3 region: CSVVGLAEIYNEQFF. In DNA form, the CDR3 reads TGCAGCGTTGTAGGACTAGCGGAGATCTACAATGAGCAGTTCTTC.

This chain uses TRBV5-1 with TRBJ1-1, with 7 bases that match TRBD1. The CDR3 totals 14 residues. V gave up 7 bases and J gave up 1 base; unmatched junction bases: 7. Germline CDR1 reads SGHRS; CDR2 reads YFSETQ. The CDR3 region has the DNA TGCGCCAGCGGAAAGACAGGGCCGAACACTGAAGCTTTCTTT. It yields the protein CASGKTGPNTEAFF.

Of note for this clonotype: An end of the junction differs from the germline gene, which may be a read error. This chain uses TRBV3-1 with TRBJ2-2, with D possibly TRBD2 on 5 matching bases. This CDR3 comprises 15 residues. Germline CDR1 LGHDT, CDR2 YNNKEL (reference sequence). In DNA form, the CDR3 reads TGTGCTAGCAGCCAAGGGAGACTGACCACCGGGGAGCTGTTTTTT. This translates into CASSQGRLTTGELFF.

The gene calls are TRBV29-1 and TRBJ1-2; D call uncertain. CDR3 length equals 10 residues. CDR1 and CDR2 from the germline V gene are SQVTM and ANQGSEA. The V and J ends lost 3 bases and 8 bases respectively, with 7 bases between them. As DNA, the CDR3 is TGCAGCGTTGAGAATGGCGGCTACACCTTC. This gives the protein CSVENGGYTF.

In its sample, this clonotype was seen a few times. The chain uses TRBV7-9 and TRBJ2-7; tentatively, D is TRBD1 (6 bases). This CDR3 is built from 15 residues. Germline V gives CDR1 SEHNR, CDR2 FQNEAQ (reference sequence). Trimming removed 5 bases at V and 0 bases at J, with 14 bases between. As DNA, the CDR3 is TGTGCCAGCAGCCCAACGACAGGCCGCTCCTACGAGCAGTACTTC. Its translation is CASSPTTGRSYEQYF. Variable domain in full (rest from reference TRBV7-9 and TRBJ2-7): DTGVSQNPRHKITKRGQNVTFRCDPISEHNRLYWYRQTLGQGPEFLTYFQNEAQLEKSRLLSDRFSAERPKGSFSTLEIQRTEQGDSAMYLCASSPTTGRSYEQYFGPGTRLTVT.

The chain uses TRBV6-5 and TRBJ1-2; D is uncertain. The length of the CDR3 is 15 residues. Germline loops: CDR1 MNHEY, CDR2 SVGAGI. The germline V and J ends were trimmed by 0 bases and 5 bases, with 13 bases remaining between them. The CDR3 spells CASSYSSGSNYGYTF. In DNA, the CDR3 is TGTGCCAGCAGTTACTCGTCAGGCTCCAATTATGGCTACACCTTC.

The rearrangement links TRBV29-1 to TRBJ2-7; TRBD1 might be the D (6 bases). V lost 1 base, J lost 0 bases, and 13 bases lay in between. Germline values: CDR1 SQVTM, CDR2 ANQGSEA. CDR3 length equals 15 residues. CDR3 nucleotides: TGCAGCGTTGAAGTACCGGGACAAAACTCCTACGAGCAGTACTTC. This gives the protein CSVEVPGQNSYEQYF.

The genes are TRBV18 and TRBJ2-7, with 16 bases aligning to TRBD2. Per germline, CDR1 KGHSH and CDR2 LQKENI. Trimming at V came to 3 bases and at J to 6 bases, leaving 5 bases not matched to a gene. This CDR3 contains 16 residues. The CDR3 DNA sequence: TGTGCCAGCTCACCCTTGGGACTAGCGGGAGGGAGCGAGCAGTACTTC. Translation: CASSPLGLAGGSEQYF.

Concerning this clonotype itself: Compared with germline, one end of the junction differs, possibly owing to a read error. This chain links TRBV29-1 with TRBJ2-7, with D unresolved. The CDR3 contains 13 residues. The germline gives CDR1 SQVTM, CDR2 ANQGSEA. The CDR3 reads CGVLSDGSYEQYF. In nucleotides, the CDR3 is TGCGGCGTCCTTTCGGACGGCTCCTACGAGCAGTACTTC.

V is TRBV28 and J is TRBJ2-5, with D perhaps TRBD2 (5 bases). From germline, CDR1 is MDHEN and CDR2 SYDVKM. The germline V and J ends were trimmed by 4 bases and 0 bases, with 27 bases remaining between them. The length of the CDR3 is 20 residues. CDR3 region: CASSSPGLGVPMEYQETQYF. The CDR3 DNA is TGTGCCAGCAGTTCTCCCGGCCTCGGGGTGCCAATGGAGTACCAAGAGACCCAGTACTTC. Complete variable domain (other parts from reference TRBV28 and TRBJ2-5): DVKVTQSSRYLVKRTGEKVFLECVQDMDHENMFWYRQDPGLGLRLIYFSYDVKMKEKGDIPEGYSVSREKKERFSLILESASTNQTSMYLCASSSPGLGVPMEYQETQYFGPGTRLLVL.